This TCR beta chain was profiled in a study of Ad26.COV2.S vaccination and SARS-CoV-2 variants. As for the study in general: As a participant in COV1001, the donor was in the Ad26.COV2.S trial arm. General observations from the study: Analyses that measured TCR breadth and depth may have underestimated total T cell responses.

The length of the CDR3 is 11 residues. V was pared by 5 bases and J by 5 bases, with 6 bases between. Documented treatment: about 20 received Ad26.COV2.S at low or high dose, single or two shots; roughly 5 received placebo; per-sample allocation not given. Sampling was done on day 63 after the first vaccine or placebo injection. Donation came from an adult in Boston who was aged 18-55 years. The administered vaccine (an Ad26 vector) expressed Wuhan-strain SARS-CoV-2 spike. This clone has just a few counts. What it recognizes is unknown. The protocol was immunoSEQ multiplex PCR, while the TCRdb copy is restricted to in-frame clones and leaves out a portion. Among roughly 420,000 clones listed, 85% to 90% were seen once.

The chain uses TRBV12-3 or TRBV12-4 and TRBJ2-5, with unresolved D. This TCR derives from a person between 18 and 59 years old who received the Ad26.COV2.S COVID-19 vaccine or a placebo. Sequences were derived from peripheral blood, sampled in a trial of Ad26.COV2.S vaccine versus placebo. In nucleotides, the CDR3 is TGTGCCAGCAGTCCCAGGGAGACCCAGTACTTC. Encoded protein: CASSPRETQYF.